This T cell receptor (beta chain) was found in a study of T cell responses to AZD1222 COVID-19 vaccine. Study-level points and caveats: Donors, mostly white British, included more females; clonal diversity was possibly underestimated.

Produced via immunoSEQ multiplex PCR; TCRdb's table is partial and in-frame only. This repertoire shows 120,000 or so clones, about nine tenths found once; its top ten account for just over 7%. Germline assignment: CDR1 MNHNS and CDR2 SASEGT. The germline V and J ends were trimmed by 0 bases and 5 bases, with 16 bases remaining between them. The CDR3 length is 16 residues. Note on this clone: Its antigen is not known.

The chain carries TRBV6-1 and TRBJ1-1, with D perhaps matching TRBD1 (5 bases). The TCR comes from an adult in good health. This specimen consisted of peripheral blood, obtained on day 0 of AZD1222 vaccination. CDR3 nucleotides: TGTGCCAGCAGTGAAGCGGGGTTGAGGGGAAGGACTGAAGCTTTCTTT. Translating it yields CASSEAGLRGRTEAFF.